This TCR beta chain appears in the sequencing data of a study of blood T cell repertoires in COVID-19. In the study overall: Sites across the United States, Italy and Spain contributed samples from acute and convalescent COVID-19.

Trimming left V 5 bases short and J 7 bases short, with 18 bases between. Looked up from germline, CDR1 is SGHTA and CDR2 is FQGNSA. The CDR3 is 16 amino acids. Study members were between roughly 18 and 89 years old and lived in 25 or so US regions. Produced via immunoSEQ multiplex PCR; TCRdb's table is partial and in-frame only. This table holds more than 200,000 clones, 70% to 90% found once. The sequenced sample consisted of PBMCs or T cells enriched from blood (not recorded which). The origin of this receptor is a man aged 30 to 39 who had recovered from COVID-19. The chain is built from TRBV7-2 and TRBJ1-6; tentatively, D is TRBD1 (5 bases). The CDR3 spells CASSTSRAGGNSPLHF. The CDR3 coding sequence is TGTGCCAGCAGCACGAGCAGGGCCGGGGGGAATTCACCCCTCCACTTT.